The subject of this entry is one T cell receptor (beta chain). Its matching antigen is unknown. The sample comes from a study of T cells in Graves' hyperthyroidism and ophthalmopathy. In the study overall: Staff took peripheral blood when the initial diagnosis was made, before any treatment began. Study findings and constraints: Prediction of ophthalmopathy progression came a median approximately 6 months pre-onset. Clonotypes that were expanded in thyroid above 0.001 mostly appeared in blood too.

For Graves' hyperthyroidism to be stable, ophthalmopathy could not progress within 18 months. Amplification targeted TCR beta CDR3 regions from RNA transcripts. During a first-round RT-PCR of the TCR CDR3, the HTBI primer set was used. MiXCR was run by TCRdb on the multiplex PCR reads, yielding one entry per CDR3 protein. The sample includes more than 300,000 distinct CDR3 sequences, approximately 14% seen only once; the top ten take just under 25%. The V gene's germline CDR1 is MGHDK and CDR2 SYGVNS. This CDR3 has 18 amino acids. Trimming removed 3 bases from V and 0 bases from J, with 19 bases in between.

This chain links TRBV25-1 with TRBJ2-3; maybe TRBD1 (5 bases). Sequencing was done on a sample of blood. The source is a woman under 40 with Graves' hyperthyroidism. CDR3 protein: CASSEGHGYRSSTDTQYF. CDR3 DNA sequence: TGTGCCAGCAGTGAGGGGCACGGCTACAGGTCGAGCACAGATACGCAGTATTTT.